The clone carrying this T cell receptor beta chain was seen more than once but under ten times. Its antigen is not identified. These data originate in a study of beta chain features in type 1 diabetes. Study findings and constraints: Shorter TCRB CDR3s, moderately but significantly so, marked every one of the four CD4+ subsets in Type 1 diabetes patients.

CDR3 size: 14 residues. Per germline, CDR1 SGHRS and CDR2 YFSETQ. What was sequenced were expressed TCRB transcripts, since all of the isolated RNA had been reverse transcribed. Sequencing used immunoSEQ multiplex PCR; TCRdb keeps in-frame clones, though not all of them. This sample has roughly 140,000 clones, with around 10% found just once. Every participating donor gave one draw, a heparinised blood sample averaging about 110 mL. The sample was central memory CD4+ T cells from blood. The receptor was derived from a man aged 25 to 40 with type 1 diabetes. The chain couples TRBV5-1 to TRBJ2-5, with D perhaps TRBD1 (6 bases). TRBJ2-7 matches the DNA end more closely, so the J call is doubtful. The CDR3 sequence: CASSLVQGPYEQYF. DNA for the CDR3: TGCGCCAGCAGCTTGGTCCAGGGGCCCTACGAGCAGTACTTC.